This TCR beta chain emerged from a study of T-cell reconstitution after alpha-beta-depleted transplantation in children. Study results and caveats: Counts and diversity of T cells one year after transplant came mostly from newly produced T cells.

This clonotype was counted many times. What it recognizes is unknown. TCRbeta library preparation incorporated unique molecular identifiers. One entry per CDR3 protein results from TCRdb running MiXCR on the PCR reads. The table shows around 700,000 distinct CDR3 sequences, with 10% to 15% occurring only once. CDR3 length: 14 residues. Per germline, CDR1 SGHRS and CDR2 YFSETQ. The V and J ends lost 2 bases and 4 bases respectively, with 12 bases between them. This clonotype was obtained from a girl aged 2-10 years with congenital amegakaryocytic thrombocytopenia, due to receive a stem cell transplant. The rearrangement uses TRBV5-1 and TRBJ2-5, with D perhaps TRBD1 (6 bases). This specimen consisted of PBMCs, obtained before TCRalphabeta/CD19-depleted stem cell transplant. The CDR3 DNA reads TGCGCCAGCAGCTTTGGACAGTCCGGAGAGACCCAGTACTTC. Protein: CASSFGQSGETQYF.